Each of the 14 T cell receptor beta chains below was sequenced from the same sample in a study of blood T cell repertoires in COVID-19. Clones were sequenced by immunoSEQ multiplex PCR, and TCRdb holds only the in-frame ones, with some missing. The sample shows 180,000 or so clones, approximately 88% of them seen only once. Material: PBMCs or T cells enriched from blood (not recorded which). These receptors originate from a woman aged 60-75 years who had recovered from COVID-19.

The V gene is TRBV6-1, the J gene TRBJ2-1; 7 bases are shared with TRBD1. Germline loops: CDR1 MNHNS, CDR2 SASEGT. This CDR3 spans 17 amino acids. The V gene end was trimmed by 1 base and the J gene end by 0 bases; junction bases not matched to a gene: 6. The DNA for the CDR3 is TGTGCCAGCAGTGAAGAGGGGGCCGAATTCTCCTACAATGAGCAGTTCTTC. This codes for CASSEEGAEFSYNEQFF.

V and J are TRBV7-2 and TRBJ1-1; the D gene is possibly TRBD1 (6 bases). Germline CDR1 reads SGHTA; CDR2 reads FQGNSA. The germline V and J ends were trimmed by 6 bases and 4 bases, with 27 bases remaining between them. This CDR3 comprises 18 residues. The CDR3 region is CASRANLGLRGAFTEAFF. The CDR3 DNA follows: TGTGCCAGCAGAGCAAATCTGGGTCTCCGGGGGGCTTTCACTGAAGCTTTCTTT.

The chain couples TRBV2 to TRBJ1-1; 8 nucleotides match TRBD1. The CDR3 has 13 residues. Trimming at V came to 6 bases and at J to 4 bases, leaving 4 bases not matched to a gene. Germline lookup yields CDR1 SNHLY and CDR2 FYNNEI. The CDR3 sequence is CASSTTGGTEAFF. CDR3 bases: TGTGCCAGCAGCACTACAGGGGGCACTGAAGCTTTCTTT. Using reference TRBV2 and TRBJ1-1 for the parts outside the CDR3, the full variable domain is EPEVTQTPSHQVTQMGQEVILRCVPISNHLYFYWYRQILGQKVEFLVSFYNNEISEKSEIFDDQFSVERPDGSNFTLKIRSTKLEDSAMYFCASSTTGGTEAFFGQGTRLTVV.

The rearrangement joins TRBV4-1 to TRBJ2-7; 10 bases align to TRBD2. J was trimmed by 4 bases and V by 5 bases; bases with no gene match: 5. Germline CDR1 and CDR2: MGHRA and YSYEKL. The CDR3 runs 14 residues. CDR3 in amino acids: CASSRTSGDYEQYF. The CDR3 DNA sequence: TGCGCCAGCAGCAGGACTAGCGGAGATTACGAGCAGTACTTC.

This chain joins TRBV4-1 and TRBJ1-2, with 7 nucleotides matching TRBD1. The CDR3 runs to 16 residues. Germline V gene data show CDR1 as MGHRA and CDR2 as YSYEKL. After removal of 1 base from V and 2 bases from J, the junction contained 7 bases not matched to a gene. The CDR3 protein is CASSQVATGQNYGYTF. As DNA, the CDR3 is TGCGCCAGCAGCCAAGTCGCGACAGGGCAAAACTATGGCTACACCTTC.

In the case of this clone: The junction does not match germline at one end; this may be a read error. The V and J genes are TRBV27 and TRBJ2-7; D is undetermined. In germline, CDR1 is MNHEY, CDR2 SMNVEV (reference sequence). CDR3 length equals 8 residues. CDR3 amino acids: CASSFLFF. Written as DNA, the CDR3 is TGTGCCAGCAGTTTCCTTTTCTTC.

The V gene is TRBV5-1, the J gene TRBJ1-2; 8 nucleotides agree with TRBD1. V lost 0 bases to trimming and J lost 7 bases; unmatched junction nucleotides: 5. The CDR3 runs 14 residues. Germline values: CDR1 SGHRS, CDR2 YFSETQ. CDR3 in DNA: TGCGCCAGCAGCTTGGACAGGGGGAAGTCTGGCTACACCTTC. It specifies CASSLDRGKSGYTF.

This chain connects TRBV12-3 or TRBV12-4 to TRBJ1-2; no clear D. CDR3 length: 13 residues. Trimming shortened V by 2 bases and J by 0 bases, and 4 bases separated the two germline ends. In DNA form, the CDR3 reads TGTGCCAGCAGTTTAAGCCCTAACTATGGCTACACCTTC. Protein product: CASSLSPNYGYTF.

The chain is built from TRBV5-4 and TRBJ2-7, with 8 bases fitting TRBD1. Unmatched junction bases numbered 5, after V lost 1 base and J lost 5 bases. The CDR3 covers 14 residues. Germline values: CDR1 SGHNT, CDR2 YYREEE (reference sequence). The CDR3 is CASSLLQGENEQYF. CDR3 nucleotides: TGTGCCAGCAGCTTGTTACAGGGGGAGAACGAGCAGTACTTC.

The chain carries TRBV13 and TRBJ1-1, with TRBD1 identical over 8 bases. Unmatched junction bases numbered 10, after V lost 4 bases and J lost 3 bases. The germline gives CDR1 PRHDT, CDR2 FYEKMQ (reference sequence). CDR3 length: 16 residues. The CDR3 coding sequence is TGTGCCAGCAGCTCCGGACAGGGCCGTAGGGACACTGAAGCTTTCTTT. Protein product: CASSSGQGRRDTEAFF. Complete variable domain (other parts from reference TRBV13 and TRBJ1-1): AAGVIQSPRHLIKEKRETATLKCYPIPRHDTVYWYQQGPGQDPQFLISFYEKMQSDKGSIPDRFSAQQFSDYHSELNMSSLELGDSALYFCASSSGQGRRDTEAFFGQGTRLTVV.

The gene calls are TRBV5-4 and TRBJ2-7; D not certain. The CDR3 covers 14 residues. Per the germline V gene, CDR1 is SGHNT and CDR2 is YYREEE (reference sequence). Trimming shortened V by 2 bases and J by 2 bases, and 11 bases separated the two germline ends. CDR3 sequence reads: CASSFSADTYEQYF. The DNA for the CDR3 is TGTGCCAGCAGCTTCTCTGCGGATACCTACGAGCAGTACTTC.

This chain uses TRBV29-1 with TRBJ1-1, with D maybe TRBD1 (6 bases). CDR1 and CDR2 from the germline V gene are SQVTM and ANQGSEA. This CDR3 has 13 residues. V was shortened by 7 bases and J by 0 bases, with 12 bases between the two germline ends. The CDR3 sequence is CSAQGQMNTEAFF. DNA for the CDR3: TGCAGCGCTCAGGGGCAGATGAACACTGAAGCTTTCTTT. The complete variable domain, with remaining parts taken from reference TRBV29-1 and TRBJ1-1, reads SAVISQKPSRDICQRGTSLTIQCQVDSQVTMMFWYRQQPGQSLTLIATANQGSEATYESGFVIDKFPISRPNLTFSTLTVSNMSPEDSSIYLCSAQGQMNTEAFFGQGTRLTVV.

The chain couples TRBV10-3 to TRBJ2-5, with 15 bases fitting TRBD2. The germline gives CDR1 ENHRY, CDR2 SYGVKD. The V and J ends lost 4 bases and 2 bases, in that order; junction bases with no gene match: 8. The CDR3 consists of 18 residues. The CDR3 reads CAISGPGTSGRNQETQYF. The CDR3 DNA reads TGTGCCATCAGTGGACCCGGGACTAGCGGGAGGAATCAAGAGACCCAGTACTTC.

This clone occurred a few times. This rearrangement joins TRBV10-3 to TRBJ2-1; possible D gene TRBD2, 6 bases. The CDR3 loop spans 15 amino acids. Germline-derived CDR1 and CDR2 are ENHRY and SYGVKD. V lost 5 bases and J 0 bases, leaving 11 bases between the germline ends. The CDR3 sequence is CAISLAERSYNEQFF. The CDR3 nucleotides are TGTGCCATCAGTTTAGCGGAGCGCTCCTACAATGAGCAGTTCTTC.